This record looks at one T cell receptor (beta chain) sequence and its context. No antigen is known for it. This specimen comes from a study of cytomegalovirus exposure and HLA in healthy donors. Study conclusions and caveats: Based on reports, TCR beta sequences accurately predicted HLA-A and HLA-B alleles for most subjects. It was assumed in the presence/absence analyses that sequencing depth was roughly uniform across donors. A later analysis reportedly identified an Asian-associated ancestry cluster as carrying fewer N-insertions than the roughly 670-donor mean.

Germline V lookup: CDR1 SGHRS, CDR2 YFSETQ. Trimming took 0 bases from V and 2 from J, leaving 13 bases between them. The CDR3 extends over 16 amino acids. PCR employed 60 Vbeta and 13 Jbeta primers. Some clones are missing from TCRdb's copy, which holds only in-frame ones; the method was immunoSEQ multiplex PCR. The sample carries about 160,000 clones, roughly 85% recorded once. The TCR sequence derives from a man aged 35-49 years in good health and CMV-seronegative. V and J are TRBV5-1 and TRBJ2-3, with TRBD2 as a possible D gene (7 bases). The source material was PBMCs. The CDR3 loop reads CASSLDGGATTDTQYF. As DNA, the CDR3 is TGCGCCAGCAGCTTGGATGGGGGGGCTACCACAGATACGCAGTATTTT.